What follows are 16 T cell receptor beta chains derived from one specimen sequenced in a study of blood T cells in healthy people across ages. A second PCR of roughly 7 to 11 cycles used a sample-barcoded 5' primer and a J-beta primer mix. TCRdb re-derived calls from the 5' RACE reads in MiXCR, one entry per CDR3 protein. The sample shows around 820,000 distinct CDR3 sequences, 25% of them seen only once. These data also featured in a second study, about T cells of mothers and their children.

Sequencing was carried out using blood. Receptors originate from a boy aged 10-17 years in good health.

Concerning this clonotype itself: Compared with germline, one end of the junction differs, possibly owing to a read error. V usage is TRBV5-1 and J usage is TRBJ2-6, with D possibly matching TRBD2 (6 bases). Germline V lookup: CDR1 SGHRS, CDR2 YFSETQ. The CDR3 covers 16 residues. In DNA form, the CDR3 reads TGCGCCAGCAGCTTGGTGGATGTTGGAGGGGCCAACGTCCTGGCTTTC. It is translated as CASSLVDVGGANVLAF.

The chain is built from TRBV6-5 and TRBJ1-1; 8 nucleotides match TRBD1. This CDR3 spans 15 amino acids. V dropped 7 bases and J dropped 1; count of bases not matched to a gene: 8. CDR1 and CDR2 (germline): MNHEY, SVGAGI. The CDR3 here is CASTDAGTGNTEAFF. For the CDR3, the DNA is TGTGCCAGCACTGATGCCGGGACAGGGAACACTGAAGCTTTCTTT.

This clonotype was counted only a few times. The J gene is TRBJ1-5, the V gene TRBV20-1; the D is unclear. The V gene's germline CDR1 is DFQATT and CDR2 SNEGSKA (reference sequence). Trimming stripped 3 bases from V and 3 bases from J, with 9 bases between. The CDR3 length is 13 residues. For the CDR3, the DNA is TGCAGTGCTAGCCCGGGTCCCAATCAGCCCCAGCATTTT. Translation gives CSASPGPNQPQHF.

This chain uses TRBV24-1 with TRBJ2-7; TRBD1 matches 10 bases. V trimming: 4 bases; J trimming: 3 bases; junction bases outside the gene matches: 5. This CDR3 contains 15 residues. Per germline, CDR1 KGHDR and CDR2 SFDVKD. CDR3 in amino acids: CATSDPGQGDYEQYF. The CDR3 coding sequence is TGTGCCACCAGTGACCCTGGACAGGGGGACTACGAGCAGTACTTC.

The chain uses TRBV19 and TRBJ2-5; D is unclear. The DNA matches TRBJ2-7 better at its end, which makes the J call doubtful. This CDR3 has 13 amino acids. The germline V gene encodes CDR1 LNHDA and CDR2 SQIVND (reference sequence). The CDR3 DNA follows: TGTGCCAGTAGTGCCCCCGGCGGCTACGAGCAGTACTTC. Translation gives CASSAPGGYEQYF.

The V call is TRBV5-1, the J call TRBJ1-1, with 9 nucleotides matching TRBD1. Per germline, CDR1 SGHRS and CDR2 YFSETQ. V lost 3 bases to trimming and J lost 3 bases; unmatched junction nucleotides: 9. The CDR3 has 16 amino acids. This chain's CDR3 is CASSSDLGQGDTEAFF. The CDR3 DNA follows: TGCGCCAGCAGCTCGGACCTGGGACAGGGAGACACTGAAGCTTTCTTT.

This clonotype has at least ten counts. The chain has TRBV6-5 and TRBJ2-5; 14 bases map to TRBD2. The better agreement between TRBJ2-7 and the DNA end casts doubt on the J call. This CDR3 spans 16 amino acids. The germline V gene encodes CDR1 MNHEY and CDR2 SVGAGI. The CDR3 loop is CASSYATGLAGGEQYF. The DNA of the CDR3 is TGTGCCAGCAGTTACGCCACAGGACTAGCGGGAGGCGAGCAGTACTTC.

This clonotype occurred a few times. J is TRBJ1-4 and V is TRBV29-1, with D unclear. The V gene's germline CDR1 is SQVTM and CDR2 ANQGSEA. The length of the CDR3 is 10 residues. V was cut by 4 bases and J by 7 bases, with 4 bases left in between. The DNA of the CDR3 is TGCAGCGTTGTGGGTGAAAAACTGTTTTTT. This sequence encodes CSVVGEKLFF.

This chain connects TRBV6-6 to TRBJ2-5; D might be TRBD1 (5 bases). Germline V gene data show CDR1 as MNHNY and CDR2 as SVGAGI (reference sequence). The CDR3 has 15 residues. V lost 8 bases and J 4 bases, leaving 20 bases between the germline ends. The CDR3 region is CASANWGLRAETQYF. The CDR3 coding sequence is TGTGCCAGCGCCAACTGGGGCTTAAGGGCAGAGACCCAGTACTTC.

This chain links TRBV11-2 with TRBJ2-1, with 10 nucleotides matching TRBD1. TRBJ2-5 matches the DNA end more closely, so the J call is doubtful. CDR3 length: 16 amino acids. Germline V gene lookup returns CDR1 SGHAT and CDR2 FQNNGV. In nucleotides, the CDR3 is TGTGCCAGCAGCTTGGTGACAGGGGGCGAACGGGAGACCCAGTACTTC. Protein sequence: CASSLVTGGERETQYF.

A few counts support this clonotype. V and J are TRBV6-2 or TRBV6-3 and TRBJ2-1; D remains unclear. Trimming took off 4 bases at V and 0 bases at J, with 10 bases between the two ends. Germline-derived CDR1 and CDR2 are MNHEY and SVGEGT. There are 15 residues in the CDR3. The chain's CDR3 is CASSFAVNSYNEQFF. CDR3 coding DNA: TGTGCCAGCAGTTTTGCGGTCAACTCCTACAATGAGCAGTTCTTC.

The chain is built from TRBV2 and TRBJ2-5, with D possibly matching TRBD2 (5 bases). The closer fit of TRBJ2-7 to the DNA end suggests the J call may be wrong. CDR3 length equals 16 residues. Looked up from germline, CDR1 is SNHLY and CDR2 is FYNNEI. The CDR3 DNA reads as TGTGCCAGCACCCGAAAGGTGGTGGGAGCGGACTACGAGCAGTACTTC. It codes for CASTRKVVGADYEQYF.

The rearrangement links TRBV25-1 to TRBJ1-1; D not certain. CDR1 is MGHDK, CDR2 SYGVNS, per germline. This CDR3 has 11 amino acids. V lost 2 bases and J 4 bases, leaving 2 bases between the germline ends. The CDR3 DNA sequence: TGTGCCAGCAGTGAACGCACTGAAGCTTTCTTT. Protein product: CASSERTEAFF.

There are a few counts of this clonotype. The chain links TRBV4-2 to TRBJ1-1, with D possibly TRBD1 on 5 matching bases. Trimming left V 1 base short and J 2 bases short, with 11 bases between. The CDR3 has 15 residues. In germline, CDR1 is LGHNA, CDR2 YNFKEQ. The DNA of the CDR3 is TGTGCCAGCAGCCAAGTGGGGGGACCAAACACTGAAGCTTTCTTT. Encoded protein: CASSQVGGPNTEAFF.

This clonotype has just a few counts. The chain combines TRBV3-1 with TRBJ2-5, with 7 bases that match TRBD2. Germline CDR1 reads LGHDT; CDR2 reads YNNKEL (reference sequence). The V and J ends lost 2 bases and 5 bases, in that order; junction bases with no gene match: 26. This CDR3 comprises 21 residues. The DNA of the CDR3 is TGTGCCAGCAGCCAACGGAATCCTTGGGCTAGCGGAGTGGCCCCTCGGGAGACCCAGTACTTC. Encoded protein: CASSQRNPWASGVAPRETQYF.

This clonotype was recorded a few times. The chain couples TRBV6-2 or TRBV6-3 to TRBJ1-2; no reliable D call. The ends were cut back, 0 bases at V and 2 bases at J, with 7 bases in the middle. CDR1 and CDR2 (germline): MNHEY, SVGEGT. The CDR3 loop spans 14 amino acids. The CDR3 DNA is TGTGCCAGCAGTTACTCGGCAAGAAACTATGGCTACACCTTC. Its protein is CASSYSARNYGYTF.